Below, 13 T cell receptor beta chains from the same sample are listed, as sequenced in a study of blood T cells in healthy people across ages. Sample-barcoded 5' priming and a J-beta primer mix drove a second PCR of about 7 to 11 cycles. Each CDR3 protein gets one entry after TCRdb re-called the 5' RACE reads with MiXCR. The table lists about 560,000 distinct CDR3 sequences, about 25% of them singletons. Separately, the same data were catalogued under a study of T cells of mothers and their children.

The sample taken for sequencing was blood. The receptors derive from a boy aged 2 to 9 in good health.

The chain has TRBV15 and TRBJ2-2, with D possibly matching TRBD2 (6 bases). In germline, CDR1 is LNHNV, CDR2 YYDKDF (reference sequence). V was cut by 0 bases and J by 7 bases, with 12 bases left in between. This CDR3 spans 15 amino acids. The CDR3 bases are TGTGCCACCAGCAGAGATTCCGGGACTCGCGGGGAGCTGTTTTTT. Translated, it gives CATSRDSGTRGELFF.

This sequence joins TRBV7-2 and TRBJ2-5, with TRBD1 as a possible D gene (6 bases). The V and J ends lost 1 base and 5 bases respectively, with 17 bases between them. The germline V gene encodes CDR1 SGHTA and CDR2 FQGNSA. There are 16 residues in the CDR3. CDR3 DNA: TGTGCCAGCAGCTTAGAACGGACCCGAACAGGGGAGACCCAGTACTTC. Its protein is CASSLERTRTGETQYF.

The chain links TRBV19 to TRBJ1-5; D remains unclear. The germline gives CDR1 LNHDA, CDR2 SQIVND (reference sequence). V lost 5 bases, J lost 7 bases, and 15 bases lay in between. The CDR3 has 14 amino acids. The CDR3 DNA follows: TGTGCCAGTAGTCTCCCCACACTAGCCCAGCCCCAGCATTTT. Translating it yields CASSLPTLAQPQHF.

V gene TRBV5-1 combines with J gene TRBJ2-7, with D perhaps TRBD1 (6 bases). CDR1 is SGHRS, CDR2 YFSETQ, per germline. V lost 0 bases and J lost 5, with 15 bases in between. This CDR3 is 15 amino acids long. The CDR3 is CASSLEAGAVDEQYF. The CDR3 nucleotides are TGCGCCAGCAGCTTGGAGGCAGGGGCGGTGGACGAGCAGTACTTC.

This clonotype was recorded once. DNA of the CDR3: TGTGCCTGGAGGCCGCGGGGGGCACCCATGGGTACGCAGTATTTT. It translates to CAWRPRGAPMGTQYF. The chain carries TRBV30 and TRBJ2-3, with 8 bases lining up with TRBD2. Germline lookup yields CDR1 GTSNPN and CDR2 SVGIG (reference sequence). With V trimmed by 3 bases and J by 8 bases, 13 bases remained unmatched. This CDR3 spans 15 amino acids.

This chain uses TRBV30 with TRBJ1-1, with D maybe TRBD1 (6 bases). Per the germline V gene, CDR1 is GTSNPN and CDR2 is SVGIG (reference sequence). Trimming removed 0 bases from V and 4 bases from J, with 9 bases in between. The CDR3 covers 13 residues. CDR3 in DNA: TGTGCCTGGAGTGTGGGAGGGGGCACTGAAGCTTTCTTT. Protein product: CAWSVGGGTEAFF.

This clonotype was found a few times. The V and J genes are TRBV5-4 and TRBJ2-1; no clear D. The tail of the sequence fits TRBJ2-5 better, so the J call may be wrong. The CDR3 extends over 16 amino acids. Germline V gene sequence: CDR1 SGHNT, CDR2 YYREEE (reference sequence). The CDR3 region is CASSSPQLLGQETQYF. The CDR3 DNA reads TGTGCCAGCAGCTCACCTCAACTCTTAGGACAAGAGACCCAGTACTTC.

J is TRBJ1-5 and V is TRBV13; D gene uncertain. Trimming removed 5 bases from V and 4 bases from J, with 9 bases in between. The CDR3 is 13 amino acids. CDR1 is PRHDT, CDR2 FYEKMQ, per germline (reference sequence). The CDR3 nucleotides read TGTGCCAGCAGCCAGCGAATGAATCAGCCCCAGCATTTT. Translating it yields CASSQRMNQPQHF.

The CDR3 is CSVGTSRWLETQYF. CDR3 DNA: TGCAGCGTGGGGACTAGTCGGTGGCTGGAGACCCAGTACTTC. The chain combines TRBV29-1 with TRBJ2-5; 8 nucleotides align to TRBD2. The CDR3 loop spans 14 amino acids. V gave up 6 bases and J gave up 5 bases; unmatched junction bases: 11. Per germline, CDR1 SQVTM and CDR2 ANQGSEA.

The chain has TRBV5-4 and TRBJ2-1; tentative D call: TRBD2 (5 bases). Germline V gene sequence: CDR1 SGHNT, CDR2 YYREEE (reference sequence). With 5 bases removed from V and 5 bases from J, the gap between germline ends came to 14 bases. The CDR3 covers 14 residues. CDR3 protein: CASRYNTGDNEQFF. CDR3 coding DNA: TGTGCCAGCAGGTATAATACCGGGGACAATGAGCAGTTCTTC. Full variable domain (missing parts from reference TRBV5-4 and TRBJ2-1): ETGVTQSPTHLIKTRGQQVTLRCSSQSGHNTVSWYQQALGQGPQFIFQYYREEENGRGNFPPRFSGLQFPNYSSELNVNALELDDSALYLCASRYNTGDNEQFFGPGTRLTVL.

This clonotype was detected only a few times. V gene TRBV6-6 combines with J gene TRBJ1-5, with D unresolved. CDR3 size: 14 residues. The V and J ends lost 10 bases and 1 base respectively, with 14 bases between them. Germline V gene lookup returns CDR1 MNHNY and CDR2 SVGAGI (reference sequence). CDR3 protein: CATSPSSSNQPQHF. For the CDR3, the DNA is TGTGCCACCTCCCCCAGTAGCAGCAATCAGCCCCAGCATTTT.

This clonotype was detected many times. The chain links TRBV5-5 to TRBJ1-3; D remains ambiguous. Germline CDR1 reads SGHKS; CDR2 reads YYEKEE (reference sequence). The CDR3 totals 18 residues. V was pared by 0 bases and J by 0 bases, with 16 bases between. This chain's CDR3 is CASSLAHHAGVSGNTIYF. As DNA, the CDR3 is TGTGCCAGCAGCTTGGCCCACCACGCGGGAGTCTCTGGAAACACCATATATTTT. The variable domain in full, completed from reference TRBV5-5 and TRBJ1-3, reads DAGVTQSPTHLIKTRGQQVTLRCSPISGHKSVSWYQQVLGQGPQFIFQYYEKEERGRGNFPDRFSARQFPNYSSELNVNALLLGDSALYLCASSLAHHAGVSGNTIYFGEGSWLTVV.

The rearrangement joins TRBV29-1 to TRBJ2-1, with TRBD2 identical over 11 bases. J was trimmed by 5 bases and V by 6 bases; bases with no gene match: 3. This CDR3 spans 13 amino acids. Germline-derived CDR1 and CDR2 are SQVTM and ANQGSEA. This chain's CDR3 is CSVRGLADNEQFF. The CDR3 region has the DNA TGCAGCGTAAGGGGACTAGCGGACAATGAGCAGTTCTTC.